The 18 T cell receptor beta chains below all came from one sample that was sequenced in a study of control samples from healthy donors and cancer patients. The method was immunoSEQ multiplex PCR; TCRdb's version includes in-frame clones alone and lacks a portion of them. The data hold about 75,000 clones, with over 65% observed a single time. Sample: blood. These receptors were collected from a man over 45 in good health.

The chain recombines TRBV7-2 with TRBJ2-7; D remains ambiguous. The ends were cut back, 3 bases at V and 5 bases at J, with 14 bases in the middle. The length of the CDR3 is 14 residues. Germline-derived CDR1 and CDR2 are SGHTA and FQGNSA. In DNA, the CDR3 is TGTGCCAGCAGCTTGGGCTACGCTGGGGACGAGCAGTACTTC. Encoded protein: CASSLGYAGDEQYF.

This sequence joins TRBV20-1 and TRBJ1-2; D is unresolved. Germline V lookup: CDR1 DFQATT, CDR2 SNEGSKA (reference sequence). This CDR3 is 12 amino acids long. V was pared by 3 bases and J by 7 bases, with 12 bases between. CDR3 sequence reads: CSASGSRVGYTF. The CDR3 DNA reads TGCAGTGCTAGTGGATCTCGGGTTGGCTACACCTTC.

J is TRBJ2-2 and V is TRBV28, with D maybe TRBD2 (6 bases). Trimming pared 7 bases from V and 1 base from J, leaving 19 bases between. The CDR3 sequence is 17 residues long. Germline V lookup: CDR1 MDHEN, CDR2 SYDVKM. The CDR3 spells CASTPTPWGENTGELFF. The CDR3, as DNA: TGTGCCAGCACCCCCACCCCCTGGGGGGAGAACACCGGGGAGCTGTTTTTT. Combining the CDR3 with reference TRBV28 and TRBJ2-2 gives the whole variable domain DVKVTQSSRYLVKRTGEKVFLECVQDMDHENMFWYRQDPGLGLRLIYFSYDVKMKEKGDIPEGYSVSREKKERFSLILESASTNQTSMYLCASTPTPWGENTGELFFGEGSRLTVL.

This chain joins TRBV3-1 (or the pseudogene TRBV3-2) and TRBJ1-1, with D unclear. The length of the CDR3 is 14 residues. Between the trimmed V and J ends, which lost 4 bases and 0 bases, there was a span of 9 bases. Germline CDR1 reads LGHDT; CDR2 reads YNNKEL (reference sequence). CDR3 sequence (DNA): TGTGCCAGCAGCCCGAAGGAGATGAACACTGAAGCTTTCTTT. Translation gives CASSPKEMNTEAFF.

The chain employs TRBV5-6 and TRBJ1-1; 9 positions agree with TRBD1. V was pared by 4 bases and J by 4 bases, with 5 bases of the junction left unmatched. Germline CDR1 is SGHDT and CDR2 is YYEEEE. This CDR3 has 14 amino acids. CDR3 in DNA: TGTGCCAGCAGCCGGGACAGGGTGGTCACTGAAGCTTTCTTT. Translated, it gives CASSRDRVVTEAFF.

The chain combines TRBV27 with TRBJ2-1; D is perhaps TRBD2 (6 bases). The ends were cut back, 5 bases at V and 3 bases at J, with 11 bases in the middle. CDR3 length: 14 residues. CDR1 and CDR2 from the germline V gene are MNHEY and SMNVEV (reference sequence). In DNA, the CDR3 is TGTGCCAGCAGTCCCCGGGACTTCTACAATGAGCAGTTCTTC. This codes for CASSPRDFYNEQFF.

The chain employs TRBV7-2 and TRBJ2-7, with D possibly matching TRBD2 (6 bases). CDR1 SGHTA and CDR2 FQGNSA come from the germline V gene. The germline V and J ends were trimmed by 0 bases and 1 base, with 13 bases remaining between them. The CDR3 contains 16 residues. The CDR3: CASSLAIKEGSYEQYF. The CDR3 DNA reads as TGTGCCAGCAGCTTAGCGATCAAGGAGGGTTCCTACGAGCAGTACTTC.

The rearrangement joins TRBV24-1 to TRBJ2-1; the match to TRBD1 covers 9 bases. Germline CDR1 and CDR2: KGHDR and SFDVKD. CDR3 size: 17 residues. The V gene end was trimmed by 4 bases and the J gene end by 6 bases; junction bases not matched to a gene: 12. The CDR3 nucleotides are TGTGCCACCAGTGAGGGACAGGGACAGACTGGACCCAATGAGCAGTTCTTC. Translation: CATSEGQGQTGPNEQFF.

This clone was observed a single time. This chain joins TRBV4-2 and TRBJ2-7; 13 nucleotides agree with TRBD2. The length of the CDR3 is 15 residues. V shed 4 bases and J 3 bases; nucleotides not matched to a gene: 3. Germline CDR1 LGHNA, CDR2 YNFKEQ. The CDR3: CASSPRTSGSYEQYF. The CDR3 DNA sequence: TGTGCCAGCAGCCCCCGGACTAGCGGGAGCTACGAGCAGTACTTC.

The gene calls are TRBV19 and TRBJ1-1; 12 nucleotides agree with TRBD1. Germline CDR1 LNHDA, CDR2 SQIVND (reference sequence). The CDR3 loop spans 15 amino acids. The ends lost 3 bases at V and 4 bases at J; junction bases unmatched: 3. In DNA form, the CDR3 reads TGTGCCAGTAGTATTGGGACAGGGGGCGTCACTGAAGCTTTCTTT. It is translated as CASSIGTGGVTEAFF.

V gene TRBV30 combines with J gene TRBJ1-5; D gene uncertain. V was shortened by 2 bases and J by 5 bases, with 13 bases between the two germline ends. CDR1 GTSNPN and CDR2 SVGIG come from the germline V gene (reference sequence). The CDR3 length is 14 residues. The CDR3 nucleotides read TGTGCCTGGAGTTCCACGACCGTACATCAGCCCCAGCATTTT. Residues: CAWSSTTVHQPQHF.

The rearrangement joins TRBV12-3 or TRBV12-4 to TRBJ2-1; TRBD2 is a possible D gene (6 bases). Trimming cost V 7 bases and J 12 bases, with 16 bases left between them. The CDR3 consists of 12 residues. As DNA, the CDR3 is TGTGCCAGCACCATCCGGCGGGGATTGCAGTTCTTC. Translation gives CASTIRRGLQFF.

The rearrangement links TRBV25-1 to TRBJ1-5; 8 bases are shared with TRBD1. The CDR3 is made up of 15 amino acids. Looked up from germline, CDR1 is MGHDK and CDR2 is SYGVNS. V lost 4 bases to trimming and J lost 3 bases; unmatched junction nucleotides: 5. The CDR3 protein is CASSGTGNSNQPQHF. In DNA form, the CDR3 reads TGTGCCAGCAGTGGGACAGGGAACTCCAATCAGCCCCAGCATTTT.

This clone was seen a few times. The V and J genes are TRBV7-8 and TRBJ1-3, with D tentatively TRBD1 (5 bases). V lost 3 bases, J lost 4 bases, and 7 bases lay in between. Germline V gene sequence: CDR1 SGHVS, CDR2 FQNEAQ. CDR3 size: 13 residues. CDR3 residues: CASSFEGGNTIYF. CDR3 nucleotide sequence: TGTGCCAGCAGCTTCGAGGGGGGAAACACCATATATTTT.

V is TRBV2 and J is TRBJ1-4; 7 bases are shared with TRBD1. This CDR3 is 14 amino acids long. Germline trimming cut 7 bases from V and 4 bases from J; bases unmatched to any gene: 6. Germline lookup yields CDR1 SNHLY and CDR2 FYNNEI. As DNA, the CDR3 is TGTGCCAGCAACGACAGGGCACTTAATGAAAAACTGTTTTTT. This sequence encodes CASNDRALNEKLFF.

The chain couples TRBV6-5 to TRBJ1-1, with 7 positions matching TRBD1. Germline CDR1 and CDR2: MNHEY and SVGAGI. The V and J ends lost 7 bases and 3 bases, in that order; junction bases with no gene match: 8. This CDR3 has 14 residues. The CDR3 bases are TGTGCCAGCAATCGCCGGGACAGTCACACTGAAGCTTTCTTT. Translated: CASNRRDSHTEAFF.

This clone appeared once. The CDR3 DNA reads as TGTGCCAGCAGCCCCCGCCGGGACAGGGGAGCGACTAATGAAAAACTGTTTTTT. Protein: CASSPRRDRGATNEKLFF. The rearrangement joins TRBV3-1 (or the pseudogene TRBV3-2) to TRBJ1-4; 10 bases are a match to TRBD1. This CDR3 comprises 18 residues. Germline V gene lookup returns CDR1 LGHDT and CDR2 YNNKEL (reference sequence). V lost 4 bases to trimming and J lost 2 bases; unmatched junction nucleotides: 10.

A single count supports this clone. The chain is built from TRBV3-1 (or the pseudogene TRBV3-2) and TRBJ2-1, with 7 bases that match TRBD1. Trimming removed 0 bases from V and 2 bases from J; junction bases left unmatched: 4. This CDR3 spans 16 amino acids. The V gene's germline CDR1 is LGHDT and CDR2 YNNKEL (reference sequence). CDR3 loop: CASSQDFRGTYNEQFF. DNA for the CDR3: TGTGCCAGCAGCCAAGACTTCAGGGGGACCTACAATGAGCAGTTCTTC.